These 25 T cell receptor beta chains were sequenced from one sample in a study of CD8+CD57+ T cells in acquired aplastic anemia. Researchers used genomic DNA as the template to profile TCR beta VDJ and CDR3. One entry per CDR3 protein results from TCRdb running MiXCR on the reads. The table has 250,000 to 350,000 distinct CDR3 sequences, 50% to 70% seen once. The sequenced sample consisted of sorted CD4+, CD8+, or CD8+CD57+ T cells (not recorded which) from PBMCs. The receptors come from a human donor with severe aplastic anemia or a healthy control (not recorded which).

Notes on this clonotype: A much larger clone sits a single nucleotide away, making a read error possible. V gene TRBV6-2 or TRBV6-3 combines with J gene TRBJ2-5, with unresolved D. The CDR3 is 15 residues long. The V end lost 10 bases, the J end lost 0 bases, and 18 bases lay between the germline ends. The germline V gene encodes CDR1 MNHEY and CDR2 SVGEGT. The CDR3 DNA reads TGTGCCACCAGCGACAAAGGAAGCTACCAAGAGACCCAGTACTTC. Translated, it gives CATSDKGSYQETQYF.

A note on this clonotype: One end of the junction does not line up with germline, which may come from a read error. The J gene is TRBJ2-5, the V gene TRBV7-7; 12 nucleotides line up with TRBD1. This CDR3 comprises 17 residues. Germline V gene data show CDR1 as SSHAT and CDR2 as FNYEAQ (reference sequence). CDR3 residues: CASSKGDRGLPEETQYF. The DNA of the CDR3 is TGTGCTAGCAGCAAAGGGGACAGGGGGCTCCCCGAAGAGACCCAGTACTTC.

This chain connects TRBV24-1 to TRBJ2-5; no definite D call. CDR1 and CDR2 (germline): KGHDR, SFDVKD. The CDR3 runs to 13 residues. CDR3 protein: CARLMSSVETQYF. DNA for the CDR3: TGTGCAAGATTGATGAGCTCGGTTGAGACCCAGTACTTC.

This clonotype was counted at least ten times. V gene TRBV5-6 combines with J gene TRBJ1-4; possible D gene TRBD1, 6 bases. Between the trimmed V and J ends, which lost 3 bases and 0 bases, there was a span of 15 bases. The CDR3 is 17 amino acids. Germline V CDR1 and CDR2: SGHDT, YYEEEE. The DNA for the CDR3 is TGTGCCAGCAGCTGGAGTCGGAGGGGGGCAACTAATGAAAAACTGTTTTTT. Protein product: CASSWSRRGATNEKLFF.

The rearrangement links TRBV7-2 to TRBJ1-5, with a tentative D call TRBD1 (5 bases). CDR1 and CDR2 (germline): SGHTA, FQGNSA. The CDR3 extends over 13 amino acids. The CDR3 sequence: CVGSLGESLPQHF. CDR3 in DNA: TGTGTCGGCAGCTTAGGGGAAAGTTTGCCCCAGCATTTT. Drawing the rest from reference TRBV7-2 and TRBJ1-5, the complete variable domain is GAGVSQSPSNKVTEKGKDVELRCDPISGHTALYWYRQSLGQGLEFLIYFQGNSAPDKSGLPSDRFSAERTGGSVSTLTIQRTQQEDSAVYLCVGSLGESLPQHFGDGTRLSIL.

This clonotype was picked up many times. The chain joins TRBV19 to TRBJ2-2; weak D call: TRBD2 (6 bases). The CDR3 is made up of 16 amino acids. Germline-derived CDR1 and CDR2 are LNHDA and SQIVND (reference sequence). The V gene lost 1 base and the J gene lost 4 bases, with 13 bases spanning the gap. As DNA, the CDR3 is TGTGCCAGTAGTATAGTGGCCGGGACTGGCACCGGGGAGCTGTTTTTT. Translation: CASSIVAGTGTGELFF.

This clonotype was seen just once. This chain connects TRBV19 to TRBJ2-7; 10 nucleotides align to TRBD1. The length of the CDR3 is 19 residues. Germline V lookup: CDR1 LNHDA, CDR2 SQIVND (reference sequence). After removal of 4 bases from V and 3 bases from J, the junction contained 18 bases not matched to a gene. The CDR3 nucleotides are TGTGCCAGTAGTAAGCCCGGACAGGGGGTAACTCCGTACTACTACGAGCAGTACTTC. Amino acid sequence: CASSKPGQGVTPYYYEQYF.

In its sample, this clonotype was seen many times. The chain couples TRBV2 to TRBJ2-5, with D perhaps being TRBD1 or TRBD2 (5 bases each). Germline V CDR1 and CDR2: SNHLY, FYNNEI. The CDR3 is made up of 17 amino acids. Between the trimmed V and J ends, which lost 3 bases and 2 bases, there was a span of 19 bases. CDR3 in amino acids: CASSENMGTERQETQYF. In nucleotides, the CDR3 is TGTGCCAGCAGTGAGAACATGGGGACGGAAAGACAAGAGACCCAGTACTTC.

V is TRBV4-2 and J is TRBJ1-6; D may be TRBD1 (5 bases). Germline loops: CDR1 LGHNA, CDR2 YNFKEQ. V was pared by 4 bases and J by 5 bases, with 15 bases between. This CDR3 contains 16 residues. The chain's CDR3 is CASSPLTGPDNSPLHF. The DNA of the CDR3 is TGTGCCAGCAGCCCCCTAACGGGGCCGGATAATTCACCCCTCCACTTT.

This clonotype came up many times. V gene TRBV9 combines with J gene TRBJ1-6; 8 bases fit TRBD1. The V and J ends lost 4 bases and 7 bases, in that order; junction bases with no gene match: 7. The CDR3 runs to 15 residues. Germline V lookup: CDR1 SGDLS, CDR2 YYNGEE. DNA for the CDR3: TGTGCCAGCAGCTTTGCAGGGGGCCTGAATTCACCCCTCCACTTT. Translated, it gives CASSFAGGLNSPLHF.

V and J are TRBV2 and TRBJ1-1; D remains ambiguous. This CDR3 comprises 14 residues. V lost 5 bases to trimming and J lost 4 bases, with 14 bases between them. Germline V gene data show CDR1 as SNHLY and CDR2 as FYNNEI. The CDR3 protein is CASSPEGGGTEAFF. CDR3 DNA sequence: TGTGCCAGCAGTCCAGAAGGTGGTGGCACTGAAGCTTTCTTT.

The CDR3 protein is CSASIAPQGAGSYGYTF. The DNA of the CDR3 is TGCAGTGCTAGTATCGCTCCACAGGGGGCAGGCAGCTATGGCTACACCTTC. This sequence joins TRBV20-1 and TRBJ1-2; 9 bases map to TRBD1. Unmatched junction bases numbered 15, after V lost 3 bases and J lost 4 bases. Germline CDR1 and CDR2: DFQATT and SNEGSKA (reference sequence). The CDR3 totals 17 residues.

The chain combines TRBV7-8 with TRBJ2-7; TRBD1 matches at 7 bases. Germline loops: CDR1 SGHVS, CDR2 FQNEAQ. J was trimmed by 11 bases and V by 5 bases; bases with no gene match: 12. The CDR3 runs 13 residues. CDR3 sequence: CASSQQGQGEKYF. The CDR3 nucleotides read TGTGCCAGCAGCCAACAGGGGCAGGGTGAGAAGTACTTC.

This clonotype appeared a single time. This sequence joins TRBV10-3 and TRBJ1-1, with D tentatively TRBD1 (5 bases). This CDR3 comprises 13 residues. The germline V gene has CDR1 ENHRY and CDR2 SYGVKD. V shed 7 bases and J shed 4 bases, with 13 bases lying between them. CDR3 loop: CAITNDRTTEAFF. In DNA form, the CDR3 reads TGTGCCATCACAAACGACAGAACCACTGAAGCTTTCTTT.

This chain connects TRBV7-2 to TRBJ2-1, with D perhaps TRBD1 (6 bases). Trimming took 4 bases from V and 7 from J, leaving 14 bases between them. The CDR3 length is 14 residues. Germline V gene sequence: CDR1 SGHTA, CDR2 FQGNSA. CDR3 in amino acids: CASSSDRYGNEQFF. The CDR3 region has the DNA TGTGCCAGCAGCTCCGACAGGTACGGTAATGAGCAGTTCTTC.

This clonotype has just one count. The V call is TRBV5-1, the J call TRBJ1-2; 9 nucleotides align to TRBD1. Losses at the gene ends were 3 bases for V and 7 bases for J; bases not matched to a gene: 7. The CDR3 consists of 14 residues. Per germline, CDR1 SGHRS and CDR2 YFSETQ. CDR3 in amino acids: CASSSGTGSFGYTF. The CDR3 DNA follows: TGCGCCAGCAGCTCCGGGACAGGGTCATTTGGCTACACCTTC.

The V call is TRBV25-1, the J call TRBJ1-1, with TRBD1 matching 8 bases. CDR1 MGHDK and CDR2 SYGVNS come from the germline V gene. The CDR3 has 18 residues. V trimming: 1 base; J trimming: 1 base; junction bases outside the gene matches: 11. CDR3 region: CASSEFPVGTGANTEAFF. The CDR3 DNA reads TGTGCCAGCAGTGAATTCCCCGTGGGGACAGGAGCGAACACTGAAGCTTTCTTT.

This clonotype has only a few counts. The V call is TRBV30, the J call TRBJ2-7; D is undetermined. Germline CDR1 GTSNPN, CDR2 SVGIG (reference sequence). The CDR3 contains 15 residues. The germline V and J ends were trimmed by 0 bases and 0 bases, with 12 bases remaining between them. The CDR3 reads CAWSVPSLGSYEQYF. The CDR3 coding sequence is TGTGCCTGGAGTGTACCCTCCCTGGGCTCCTACGAGCAGTACTTC.

This clonotype was seen more than once but under ten times. This chain uses TRBV12-3 or TRBV12-4 with TRBJ2-7; 8 nucleotides line up with TRBD2. V trimming: 4 bases; J trimming: 5 bases; junction bases outside the gene matches: 7. The length of the CDR3 is 14 residues. This chain's CDR3 is CASSYYGRAHEQYF. The DNA of the CDR3 is TGTGCCAGCAGTTACTACGGGAGGGCCCACGAGCAGTACTTC.

The chain uses TRBV4-1 and TRBJ2-2; D gene ambiguous. V was shortened by 0 bases and J by 1 base, with 6 bases between the two germline ends. The CDR3 runs to 15 residues. Germline CDR1 is MGHRA and CDR2 is YSYEKL. CDR3 bases: TGCGCCAGCAGCCAAGAACCGGGGAACACCGGGGAGCTGTTTTTT. Its protein product is CASSQEPGNTGELFF.

As for this clonotype: A much larger clone sits a single nucleotide away, making a read error possible. V is TRBV6-6 and J is TRBJ2-1; the D gene is possibly TRBD2 (5 bases). V lost 4 bases, J lost 6 bases, and 10 bases lay in between. Germline-derived CDR1 and CDR2 are MNHNY and SVGAGI (reference sequence). The CDR3 consists of 13 residues. CDR3 in amino acids: CASSSPSSNEQFF. DNA of the CDR3: TGTGCCAGCAGTTCACCTAGCTCCAATGAGCAGTTCTTC.

V gene TRBV25-1 combines with J gene TRBJ1-1; 8 bases align to TRBD1. V shed 7 bases and J 0 bases; nucleotides not matched to a gene: 4. Germline V gene lookup returns CDR1 MGHDK and CDR2 SYGVNS. This CDR3 comprises 14 residues. CDR3 coding DNA: TGTGCCAGCACCGCGACAGGGGTGAACACTGAAGCTTTCTTT. Protein sequence: CASTATGVNTEAFF.

This clonotype was recorded only once. The gene calls are TRBV20-1 and TRBJ2-1; D possibly uses TRBD1 or TRBD2 (5 bases each). The germline V gene has CDR1 DFQATT and CDR2 SNEGSKA (reference sequence). The CDR3 has 10 amino acids. Trimming left V 5 bases short and J 12 bases short, with 11 bases between. As DNA, the CDR3 is TGCAGTGCTGGGGGTCCTGGGCAGTTCTTC. It codes for CSAGGPGQFF.

With respect to this clonotype: Relative to the germline gene, one junction end is altered; a read error may explain this. V is TRBV19 and J is TRBJ2-1; 8 bases match TRBD2. Germline lookup yields CDR1 LNHDA and CDR2 SQIVND (reference sequence). The CDR3 totals 16 residues. The CDR3 is CACSSGLVGGWNEQFF. The CDR3, as DNA: TGTGCCTGTAGTTCGGGACTAGTGGGGGGGTGGAATGAGCAGTTCTTC.

This clonotype was seen ten or more times. This chain joins TRBV4-2 and TRBJ2-5; D is ambiguous. Germline loops: CDR1 LGHNA, CDR2 YNFKEQ. The CDR3 is 16 amino acids. Trimming cost V 1 base and J 1 base, with 13 bases left between them. The CDR3 DNA reads TGTGCCAGCAGCCAAGGCTTAACCCCCGCCCAAGAGACCCAGTACTTC. Protein: CASSQGLTPAQETQYF.